This TCR beta chain comes out of a study of blood T cell repertoires in COVID-19. Recruitment covered 20 to 25 US areas and drew participants whose ages spanned roughly 18 to 90 years. Grouping used clinical history reported by participants in a survey and questionnaire. V lost 0 bases to trimming and J lost 0 bases, with 7 bases between them. Germline CDR1 SGDLS, CDR2 YYNGEE. The CDR3 has 15 amino acids. In the study's own analysis: Researchers report that nucleated cell counts were estimated from reference gene primer amplification. Only in-frame clones appear in the TCRdb table, and some are missing; sequencing was by immunoSEQ multiplex PCR. That table is the source of V, J and clone size, and D and trimming were worked out from the DNA. The table lists fewer than 350,000 clones, approximately 90% of them singletons, with around 2.8% in the top ten.

The sample comprised PBMCs or T cells enriched from blood (not recorded which). The TCR comes from a man aged 40-49 years who had been exposed to COVID-19. V usage is TRBV9 and J usage is TRBJ2-1; D remains unclear. CDR3 region: CASSVEMSSYNEQFF. CDR3 sequence (DNA): TGTGCCAGCAGCGTAGAGATGAGCTCCTACAATGAGCAGTTCTTC.